The 20 T cell receptor beta chains below come from one sample, sequenced in a study of vaccination effects on CD4 cells after COVID-19. Antigen specificity for these receptors is unknown. Once cultured for approximately ten days, the cells underwent separation to obtain CD4+ T cells. Participants were given two doses of BNT162b2 or mRNA-1273 vaccine. Method: immunoSEQ multiplex PCR; TCRdb's copy keeps in-frame clones and lacks some. The sample has approximately 29,000 clones, 74% seen once. The input for sequencing was CD4+ T cells from PBMCs cultured without peptide, taken after COVID-19 vaccination. These receptors were collected from a human donor who received a COVID-19 vaccine.

This clone was seen just once. The chain joins TRBV15 to TRBJ1-1; the D is unclear. CDR1 and CDR2 (germline): LNHNV, YYDKDF (reference sequence). Trimming took 0 bases from V and 5 from J, leaving 4 bases between them. The CDR3 is 12 residues long. CDR3 loop: CATSRDTTEAFF. The CDR3 coding sequence is TGTGCCACCAGCAGAGATACGACTGAAGCTTTCTTT.

This clone qualifies as medium-sized. The V and J genes are TRBV28 and TRBJ1-6, with D possibly matching TRBD1 (5 bases). This CDR3 spans 13 amino acids. Germline CDR1 is MDHEN and CDR2 is SYDVKM. Trimming shortened V by 7 bases and J by 2 bases, and 6 bases separated the two germline ends. The CDR3 region is CASKGTYNSPLHF. The CDR3 DNA follows: TGTGCCAGCAAGGGGACCTATAATTCACCCCTCCACTTT. The variable domain in full, completed from reference TRBV28 and TRBJ1-6, reads DVKVTQSSRYLVKRTGEKVFLECVQDMDHENMFWYRQDPGLGLRLIYFSYDVKMKEKGDIPEGYSVSREKKERFSLILESASTNQTSMYLCASKGTYNSPLHFGNGTRLTVT.

This chain joins TRBV7-2 and TRBJ2-2; D is unclear. This CDR3 has 15 residues. Per the germline V gene, CDR1 is SGHTA and CDR2 is FQGNSA. V lost 3 bases and J 5 bases, leaving 13 bases between the germline ends. In DNA, the CDR3 is TGTGCCAGCAGCTTTTGGACCGGCCGGACCGGGGAGCTGTTTTTT. It encodes CASSFWTGRTGELFF. The full variable domain, rest sourced from reference TRBV7-2 and TRBJ2-2, is GAGVSQSPSNKVTEKGKDVELRCDPISGHTALYWYRQSLGQGLEFLIYFQGNSAPDKSGLPSDRFSAERTGGSVSTLTIQRTQQEDSAVYLCASSFWTGRTGELFFGEGSRLTVL.

This sequence joins TRBV2 and TRBJ2-1, with TRBD1 matching over 10 bases. Germline CDR1 reads SNHLY; CDR2 reads FYNNEI. The CDR3 runs 14 residues. V dropped 4 bases and J dropped 9; count of bases not matched to a gene: 6. CDR3 protein: CASSVDRGPGEQFF. CDR3 sequence (DNA): TGTGCCAGCAGTGTTGACAGGGGGCCGGGTGAGCAGTTCTTC. The full variable domain, its missing parts supplied by reference TRBV2 and TRBJ2-1, is EPEVTQTPSHQVTQMGQEVILRCVPISNHLYFYWYRQILGQKVEFLVSFYNNEISEKSEIFDDQFSVERPDGSNFTLKIRSTKLEDSAMYFCASSVDRGPGEQFFGPGTRLTVL.

The chain has TRBV28 and TRBJ1-4, with TRBD1 matching 8 bases. Trimming removed 8 bases from V and 10 bases from J; junction bases left unmatched: 12. From germline, CDR1 is MDHEN and CDR2 SYDVKM. The CDR3 is made up of 14 amino acids. The chain's CDR3 is CASLDRGPLGKLFF. The CDR3 DNA is TGTGCCAGCCTTGACAGGGGCCCTCTCGGAAAACTGTTTTTT.

The V call is TRBV2, the J call TRBJ1-4, with 12 bases fitting TRBD1. Per the germline V gene, CDR1 is SNHLY and CDR2 is FYNNEI. Germline trimming cut 3 bases from V and 11 bases from J; bases unmatched to any gene: 10. The CDR3 sequence is 16 residues long. The CDR3 DNA follows: TGTGCCAGCAGTGACGGGTCGGGACAGGGGGCGAATAAACTGTTTTTT. It is translated as CASSDGSGQGANKLFF.

The chain links TRBV28 to TRBJ2-1; D is ambiguous. This CDR3 has 11 residues. Germline V gives CDR1 MDHEN, CDR2 SYDVKM. V lost 2 bases, J lost 11 bases, and 7 bases lay in between. Here the CDR3 reads CASSLMLKQFF. CDR3 bases: TGTGCCAGCAGTTTAATGCTCAAGCAGTTCTTC. The entire variable domain, with the rest obtained from reference TRBV28 and TRBJ2-1, is as follows: DVKVTQSSRYLVKRTGEKVFLECVQDMDHENMFWYRQDPGLGLRLIYFSYDVKMKEKGDIPEGYSVSREKKERFSLILESASTNQTSMYLCASSLMLKQFFGPGTRLTVL.

The CDR3 reads CAISEREAPDEQYF. CDR3 DNA sequence: TGTGCCATCAGTGAGCGGGAGGCCCCGGACGAGCAGTACTTC. V is TRBV10-3 and J is TRBJ2-7; 7 bases line up with TRBD2. Trimming removed 2 bases from V and 5 bases from J; junction bases left unmatched: 6. Looked up from germline, CDR1 is ENHRY and CDR2 is SYGVKD. The length of the CDR3 is 14 residues.

This rearrangement joins TRBV19 to TRBJ1-3, with 9 bases fitting TRBD1. Germline V gene sequence: CDR1 LNHDA, CDR2 SQIVND (reference sequence). The CDR3 contains 18 residues. V shed 6 bases and J 0 bases; nucleotides not matched to a gene: 12. For the CDR3, the DNA is TGTGCCAGTAGACCTTCACGGACAGGGGTGAACTCTGGAAACACCATATATTTT. It encodes CASRPSRTGVNSGNTIYF. The variable domain in full, completed from reference TRBV19 and TRBJ1-3, reads DGGITQSPKYLFRKEGQNVTLSCEQNLNHDAMYWYRQDPGQGLRLIYYSQIVNDFQKGDIAEGYSVSREKKESFPLTVTSAQKNPTAFYLCASRPSRTGVNSGNTIYFGEGSWLTVV.

This clone occurred once. The chain links TRBV19 to TRBJ2-1, with 10 bases identical to TRBD2. The CDR3 has 16 residues. V lost 4 bases to trimming and J lost 6 bases; unmatched junction nucleotides: 9. From germline, CDR1 is LNHDA and CDR2 SQIVND (reference sequence). CDR3 loop: CASSRRLAGAANEQFF. CDR3 DNA: TGTGCCAGTAGTAGGAGGCTAGCGGGAGCGGCCAATGAGCAGTTCTTC.

The gene calls are TRBV7-3 and TRBJ2-1; maybe TRBD2 (7 bases). This CDR3 is built from 13 residues. V gave up 3 bases and J gave up 16 bases, with 19 bases separating them. Germline CDR1 SGHTA, CDR2 FQGTGA. The CDR3 DNA reads as TGTGCCAGCAGCTTTGAAGGGGGGGCGAACGGATTCTTC. Translated, it gives CASSFEGGANGFF.

This chain links TRBV28 with TRBJ2-2; a weak D match, TRBD2 (5 bases). In germline, CDR1 is MDHEN, CDR2 SYDVKM. The CDR3 sequence is 18 residues long. V lost 5 bases and J 1 base, leaving 20 bases between the germline ends. CDR3 amino acids: CASSPTPGRPMNTGELFF. In DNA, the CDR3 is TGTGCCAGCAGTCCCACCCCGGGGAGACCAATGAACACCGGGGAGCTGTTTTTT.

Written as DNA, the CDR3 is TGTGCCACCAGTCCTACCTGGGATAATTCACCCCTCCACTTT. It yields the protein CATSPTWDNSPLHF. V gene TRBV15 combines with J gene TRBJ1-6; D ambiguous. The germline V gene has CDR1 LNHNV and CDR2 YYDKDF (reference sequence). Trimming stripped 6 bases from V and 5 bases from J, with 11 bases between. This CDR3 contains 14 residues.

This chain links TRBV12-3 or TRBV12-4 with TRBJ1-1, with D unclear. Between the trimmed V and J ends, which lost 1 base and 6 bases, there was a span of 6 bases. The CDR3 length is 12 residues. The CDR3 reads CASSLEYSEAFF. CDR3 nucleotides: TGTGCCAGCAGTTTAGAGTACTCTGAAGCTTTCTTT.

This chain connects TRBV9 to TRBJ2-1; 9 bases align to TRBD2. Germline V gene lookup returns CDR1 SGDLS and CDR2 YYNGEE. V shed 3 bases and J 5 bases; nucleotides not matched to a gene: 9. This CDR3 comprises 16 residues. DNA of the CDR3: TGTGCCAGCAGCGATCCCCTAGCGGGGTCGCACAATGAGCAGTTCTTC. Protein: CASSDPLAGSHNEQFF.

The chain is built from TRBV12-3 or TRBV12-4 and TRBJ2-1; D possibly uses TRBD1 or TRBD2 (5 bases each). Trimming pared 6 bases from V and 5 bases from J, leaving 11 bases between. The CDR3 consists of 13 residues. The CDR3 nucleotides read TGTGCCAGCAGCCGGGACCGCCACAATGAGCAGTTCTTC. Translating gives CASSRDRHNEQFF.

The chain's CDR3 is CAIRDRDSQNTEAFF. The CDR3 DNA sequence: TGTGCCATCAGAGACCGGGACAGTCAGAACACTGAAGCTTTCTTT. The genes are TRBV10-3 and TRBJ1-1; TRBD1 agrees at 7 bases. Germline V gives CDR1 ENHRY, CDR2 SYGVKD. Trimming removed 6 bases from V and 1 base from J; junction bases left unmatched: 8. The length of the CDR3 is 15 residues.

V gene TRBV5-4 combines with J gene TRBJ1-3; TRBD1 agrees at 9 bases. V dropped 3 bases and J dropped 2; count of bases not matched to a gene: 3. This CDR3 has 15 amino acids. Per the germline V gene, CDR1 is SGHNT and CDR2 is YYREEE (reference sequence). The CDR3 loop reads CASSSDRGAGNTIYF. In nucleotides, the CDR3 is TGTGCCAGCAGCTCTGACAGGGGGGCTGGAAACACCATATATTTT.

The chain carries TRBV6-6 and TRBJ2-7; 12 nucleotides match TRBD1. Losses at the gene ends were 5 bases for V and 7 bases for J; bases not matched to a gene: 18. The CDR3 consists of 18 residues. Germline assignment: CDR1 MNHNY and CDR2 SVGAGI (reference sequence). The CDR3: CASSLHPRGGQGAGEQYF. CDR3 DNA: TGTGCCAGCAGTCTACACCCCAGGGGGGGACAGGGGGCGGGAGAGCAGTACTTC.

The chain couples TRBV3-1 (or the pseudogene TRBV3-2) to TRBJ1-4; no definite D call. The CDR3 has 14 amino acids. Germline lookup yields CDR1 LGHDT and CDR2 YNNKEL (reference sequence). Deletions cut 3 bases from V and 5 bases from J, with 10 bases between. DNA for the CDR3: TGTGCCAGCAGCCAGGGGTTTGGGAATGAAAAACTGTTTTTT. This sequence encodes CASSQGFGNEKLFF.